This T cell receptor beta chain came from a study of CD8+CD57+ T cells in acquired aplastic anemia. Genomic DNA, the template, was used for profiling of the TCR beta VDJ and CDR3. TCRdb reprocessed the reads with MiXCR, giving one entry per CDR3 protein. The sample holds 200,000 or so distinct CDR3 sequences, around 66% seen once. The germline V gene has CDR1 WNHNN and CDR2 SYGVQD (reference sequence). The CDR3 runs to 16 residues. V gave up 8 bases and J gave up 3 bases; unmatched junction bases: 16. The sequenced material came from sorted CD4+, CD8+, or CD8+CD57+ T cells (not recorded which) from PBMCs. The receptor was derived from a human donor with severe aplastic anemia or a healthy control (not recorded which). V usage is TRBV10-1 and J usage is TRBJ2-7; 7 bases fit TRBD1. The CDR3 loop is CASFTPEDRCVYEQYF. CDR3 in DNA: TGCGCCAGCTTTACCCCCGAGGACAGGTGTGTCTACGAGCAGTACTTC.